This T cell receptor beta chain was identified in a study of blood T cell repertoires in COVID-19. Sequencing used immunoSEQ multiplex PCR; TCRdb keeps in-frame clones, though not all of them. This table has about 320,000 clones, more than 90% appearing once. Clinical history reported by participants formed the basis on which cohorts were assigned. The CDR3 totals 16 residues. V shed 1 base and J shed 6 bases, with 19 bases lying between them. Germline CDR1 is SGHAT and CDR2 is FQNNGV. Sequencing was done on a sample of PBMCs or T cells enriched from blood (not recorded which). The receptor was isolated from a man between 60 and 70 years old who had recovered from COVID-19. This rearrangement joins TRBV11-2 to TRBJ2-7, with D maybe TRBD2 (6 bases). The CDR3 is CASSLGVSWRASEQYF. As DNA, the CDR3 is TGTGCCAGCAGCTTAGGTGTCTCCTGGAGGGCATCCGAGCAGTACTTC.